Presented here are 18 T cell receptor beta chains from one specimen sequenced in a study of shared clonotypes between healthy human individuals. TCRdb's table, derived via immunoSEQ multiplex PCR, lists solely in-frame clones and lacks some. The table has roughly 2 million clones, about 95% seen once. The sequencing input was naive CD4+ T cells sorted from blood. Indicated subset: CD45RA+ positively selected. These receptors all stem from a man younger than 35 in good health.

The V call is TRBV4-3, the J call TRBJ2-3; D remains ambiguous. Between the trimmed V and J ends, which lost 8 bases and 6 bases, there was a span of 12 bases. The germline gives CDR1 LGHNA, CDR2 YSLEER. The CDR3 spans 12 residues. The CDR3 DNA reads TGCGCCAGCGCTGGGGATGGGGATACGCAGTATTTT. Translation: CASAGDGDTQYF.

The rearrangement joins TRBV12-5 to TRBJ2-6; 9 bases fit TRBD1. The ends lost 11 bases at V and 0 bases at J; junction bases unmatched: 11. Germline loops: CDR1 LGHNT, CDR2 FRNRAP. The CDR3 runs 17 residues. The DNA for the CDR3 is TGTGCTGCCCGTAGGGGACAGGGACCCTCTGGGGCCAACGTCCTGACTTTC. It encodes CAARRGQGPSGANVLTF.

V usage is TRBV5-1 and J usage is TRBJ1-6; possibly TRBD1 for D (6 bases). Germline assignment: CDR1 SGHRS and CDR2 YFSETQ. V was shortened by 0 bases and J by 8 bases, with 12 bases between the two germline ends. There are 15 residues in the CDR3. CDR3 in amino acids: CASSLGTVRDSPLHF. The DNA of the CDR3 is TGCGCCAGCAGCTTGGGGACAGTCCGGGATTCACCCCTCCACTTT.

A word on this clone: The sample carries other DNA sequences with the same CDR3. This chain connects TRBV2 to TRBJ2-5; unclear D gene. The CDR3 runs to 12 residues. Looked up from germline, CDR1 is SNHLY and CDR2 is FYNNEI. The ends were cut back, 3 bases at V and 3 bases at J, with 5 bases in the middle. The CDR3 DNA sequence: TGTGCCAGCAGTGAGATAGAAGAGACCCAGTACTTC. It is translated as CASSEIEETQYF.

V gene TRBV11-2 combines with J gene TRBJ1-6; 7 bases map to TRBD1. This CDR3 has 15 amino acids. Germline V gives CDR1 SGHAT, CDR2 FQNNGV. V shed 1 base, J shed 9 bases, and the junction held 6 bases outside the gene matches. CDR3 in amino acids: CASSLGGQTRSPLHF. CDR3 nucleotides: TGTGCCAGCAGCTTAGGGGGACAGACTCGTTCACCCCTCCACTTT.

The chain carries TRBV5-1 and TRBJ1-2, with a possible D match to TRBD1 (5 bases). Germline CDR1 is SGHRS and CDR2 is YFSETQ. V lost 0 bases, J lost 8 bases, and 14 bases lay in between. This CDR3 is 14 amino acids long. The DNA of the CDR3 is TGCGCCAGCAGCTTGGAGGGGAAGGGGAGAGGCTACACCTTC. Translating gives CASSLEGKGRGYTF. The full variable domain, with the rest looked up from reference TRBV5-1 and TRBJ1-2, is KAGVTQTPRYLIKTRGQQVTLSCSPISGHRSVSWYQQTPGQGLQFLFEYFSETQRNKGNFPGRFSGRQFSNSRSEMNVSTLELGDSALYLCASSLEGKGRGYTFGSGTRLTVV.

The gene calls are TRBV5-8 and TRBJ2-7; TRBD1 matches 9 bases. V trimming: 6 bases; J trimming: 3 bases; junction bases outside the gene matches: 13. Germline V gene sequence: CDR1 SGHTS, CDR2 YDEGEE. The CDR3 covers 16 residues. CDR3 residues: CASTTSTGQGNYEQYF. The CDR3 DNA follows: TGTGCCAGCACCACTTCTACGGGACAGGGCAACTACGAGCAGTACTTC.

This chain uses TRBV6-1 with TRBJ2-2; the D gene is possibly TRBD1 (6 bases). CDR1 MNHNS and CDR2 SASEGT come from the germline V gene. Trimming pared 7 bases from V and 0 bases from J, leaving 12 bases between. The CDR3 consists of 15 residues. CDR3: CASTPGTTNTGELFF. The CDR3 coding sequence is TGTGCCAGCACCCCCGGGACAACGAACACCGGGGAGCTGTTTTTT.

The chain recombines TRBV28 with TRBJ2-4, with a possible D match to TRBD2 (5 bases). CDR3 size: 17 residues. Germline V lookup: CDR1 MDHEN, CDR2 SYDVKM. The ends were cut back, 4 bases at V and 3 bases at J, with 19 bases in the middle. For the CDR3, the DNA is TGTGCCAGCAGTTCTGTATCGGGGAGTTGGGGCAAAAACATTCAGTACTTC. Translation gives CASSSVSGSWGKNIQYF.

The chain recombines TRBV19 with TRBJ2-1; TRBD2 matches at 7 bases. The trim removed 7 bases at V and 8 bases at J, leaving 14 bases unmatched. This CDR3 contains 15 residues. Per germline, CDR1 LNHDA and CDR2 SQIVND (reference sequence). The CDR3 reads CASNYPGGGSDEQFF. In DNA form, the CDR3 reads TGTGCCAGTAACTACCCGGGGGGAGGGAGCGATGAGCAGTTCTTC.

The chain carries TRBV11-3 and TRBJ2-3, with D possibly TRBD1 on 7 matching bases. The CDR3 sequence is 15 residues long. CDR1 and CDR2 (germline): SGHNT, YENEEA. V was clipped by 0 bases and J by 4 bases, with 11 bases between them. CDR3 bases: TGTGCCAGCAGCTTAGAGGCAGGGGGGCCAGATACGCAGTATTTT. Protein: CASSLEAGGPDTQYF. Looking up the rest from reference TRBV11-3 and TRBJ2-3 gives the full variable domain: EAGVVQSPRYKIIEKKQPVAFWCNPISGHNTLYWYLQNLGQGPELLIRYENEEAVDDSQLPKDRFSAERLKGVDSTLKIQPAELGDSAVYLCASSLEAGGPDTQYFGPGTRLTVL.

This clone is a singleton in its sample. The rearrangement uses TRBV4-1 and TRBJ1-4; D gene ambiguous. This CDR3 comprises 15 residues. V was trimmed by 4 bases and J by 7 bases, leaving 16 bases between them. Germline CDR1 MGHRA, CDR2 YSYEKL. DNA of the CDR3: TGCGCCAGCAGCCCAGCCGGAGGGATGAGTGAAAAACTGTTTTTT. Protein sequence: CASSPAGGMSEKLFF.

A remark on this clone: At the DNA level, this CDR3 is encoded by other sequences in the same sample as well. V gene TRBV5-1 combines with J gene TRBJ2-3; D may be TRBD1 or TRBD2 (7 bases each). The CDR3 has 15 amino acids. The V end was cut by 0 bases, the J end by 2 bases, with 10 bases between. The germline V gene has CDR1 SGHRS and CDR2 YFSETQ. The CDR3 sequence: CASSLAGGATDTQYF. In DNA form, the CDR3 reads TGCGCCAGCAGCTTGGCAGGGGGGGCCACAGATACGCAGTATTTT.

The V and J genes are TRBV15 and TRBJ2-7; perhaps TRBD2 as D (5 bases). The CDR3 consists of 16 residues. Deletions cut 0 bases from V and 1 base from J, with 13 bases between. Per the germline V gene, CDR1 is LNHNV and CDR2 is YYDKDF (reference sequence). The CDR3 loop reads CATSRESGPASYEQYF. The CDR3 DNA reads as TGTGCCACCAGCAGAGAAAGCGGTCCAGCTTCCTACGAGCAGTACTTC.

V and J are TRBV10-3 and TRBJ2-2; TRBD2 might be the D (6 bases). Germline V gene sequence: CDR1 ENHRY, CDR2 SYGVKD. There are 16 residues in the CDR3. Trimming took 6 bases from V and 6 from J, leaving 20 bases between them. CDR3 residues: CAIRNRESASAGELFF. DNA for the CDR3: TGTGCCATCAGGAACCGGGAGTCTGCGAGTGCCGGGGAGCTGTTTTTT.

The chain employs TRBV12-2 and TRBJ2-3; the D call in the table, TRBD1, was not verified against the DNA. TRBV12-2 is noted as a pseudogene. The CDR3 extends over 13 amino acids. The CDR3 DNA reads TGTGCAAGTCGCTTAGGCACATTCGATACGCAGTATTTT. It is translated as CASRLGTFDTQYF.

This clone was detected once. The chain links TRBV6-1 to TRBJ2-5, with D unclear. The germline gives CDR1 MNHNS, CDR2 SASEGT. CDR3 length: 13 residues. Trimming cost V 6 bases and J 0 bases, with 8 bases left between them. The CDR3 region is CASSARDQETQYF. Written as DNA, the CDR3 is TGTGCCAGCAGCGCCCGGGACCAAGAGACCCAGTACTTC.

J is TRBJ2-5 and V is TRBV9; the match to TRBD2 covers 10 bases. Trimming cost V 0 bases and J 0 bases; bases outside gene matches: 2. The CDR3 consists of 16 residues. CDR1 is SGDLS and CDR2 is YYNGEE in the germline V gene. CDR3 protein: CASSVGSGRYQETQYF. CDR3 DNA: TGTGCCAGCAGCGTAGGTAGCGGGAGGTACCAAGAGACCCAGTACTTC.